A single sample is the source of the 2 T cell receptor beta chains below, sequenced in a study of synovial regulatory T cells in juvenile arthritis. Libraries were prepared by immunoSEQ multiplex PCR; TCRdb keeps only in-frame clonotypes and omits some of them. This table lists 9,000 to 10,000 clones. Material for sequencing was Treg cells from blood. Subset of the sample: remaining (HLA-DR-negative) circulating blood Treg cells. The receptors were sampled from a donor aged 2-30 years with juvenile idiopathic arthritis.

The gene calls are TRBV5-6 and TRBJ1-5. CDR1 is SGHDT and CDR2 is YYEEEE in the germline V gene. This CDR3 has 12 amino acids. This entry has no DNA. The CDR3 loop is CASSFGIQPQHF.

The CDR3 spells CASSPDGSNQPQHF. This sequence joins TRBV6-5 and TRBJ1-5. Germline V gives CDR1 MNHEY, CDR2 SVGAGI. The CDR3 is 14 amino acids. No DNA accompanies this entry.